This T cell receptor (beta chain) emerged from a study of T cells in Graves' hyperthyroidism and ophthalmopathy (dated by TCRdb to between 2018 and 2020). A note on the overall study: Peripheral blood was sampled at the time of initial diagnosis, prior to any treatment. To identify distinguishing TCR V-J signatures, a discovery cohort of 90 to 100 patients was used, comprising 40 to 45 with Graves' ophthalmopathy and roughly 60 with stable Graves' hyperthyroidism. Prospective prediction of ophthalmopathy was tested in an independent validation cohort consisting of some 19 hyperthyroidism patients and 15 to 17 patients who later progressed to ophthalmopathy. The 100 discovery patients were randomly split 7:3 into training and test sets. In addition, the study compared T-cell repertoires in thyroid tissue and in blood from over 5 Graves' hyperthyroidism patients. After sampling, hyperthyroidism patients received methimazole starting at 30 mg daily, and ophthalmopathy patients received high-dose intravenous methylprednisolone. The paper describes TCR Vbeta CDR3 sequencing of around 130 peripheral blood samples, made up of some 42 ophthalmopathy patients, some 80 hyperthyroidism patients and around 17 progressor patients.

General findings and caveats noted by the study authors: In validation, the model predicted progression to ophthalmopathy with about 71% sensitivity and roughly 75% specificity, a median of 6.5 months before onset. Sample size was not statistically predetermined, and investigators were not blinded to group allocation. Blood samples also contained most of the expanded thyroid clonotypes (frequency above 0.001), which suggests that blood repertoires may reflect thyroid immune responses. Ophthalmopathy was separated from stable hyperthyroidism by a 13 V-J signature model, with over 85% sensitivity and about 81% specificity obtained in cross-validation and 80%/75% obtained in testing.

Ophthalmopathy patients had moderately to severely active disease, Clinical Activity Score of at least 3, NOSPECS grade of at least 4, and duration under 3 months. Patients with uncontrolled infections, other autoimmune diseases, pregnancy or lactation were excluded. Diagnoses were based on clinical symptoms, serum thyroxine and TRAb, thyroid ultrasound and orbital computed tomography. Ficoll-Paque density gradient centrifugation was used to isolate PBMCs from 10 ml of fresh peripheral blood. Total RNA was extracted using Trizol reagent, and RNA quality was assessed on an Agilent 2100 Bioanalyzer. Amplification of TCR beta CDR3 regions was carried out from RNA transcripts. A first-round RT-PCR of the TCR CDR3 used the HTBI primer set with the Qiagen OneStep RT-PCR kit. Libraries were constructed in a second round of multiplex PCR, after which size selection and purification were carried out. The libraries were sequenced on an Illumina HiSeq2000 using paired-end 100 bp reads. The paper's processing steps were these. SOAPnuke was used to process the raw data, with reads discarded if the reads contained adapters or uncalled bases, had a mean Phred below 15, or lacked an exact constant-primer or identifier match. High-quality paired reads were merged with COPE v1.2.5, and unique nucleotide sequences were defined as clonotypes. MiTCR v1.1 was used to align clonotypes to the IMGT TRBV, TRBD and TRBJ reference segments. The analysis included only V-J combinations with a frequency above 0.0001, which together covered more than 98% of the repertoires. A TCS score was defined as the ratio between F50 (clonal expansion) and ExV (chaos), using BLOSUM62-based TCRdist between CDR3 peptides within each V-J. Welch's t-statistics and random forest reduced some 510 V-J features to some 14, which were used in a naive Bayes classifier (R e1071). TCRdb reanalyzed the raw reads on its own, using fastp at Q25 for trimming and MiXCR for clone calling, and kept in-frame beta chains. Each entry is one CDR3 protein sequence, shown with its most common DNA and genes. The V and J calls and clone size are TCRdb's, not the authors'. This sample has a few hundred thousand distinct CDR3 sequences in its table, and approximately 22% of those were observed once. Jointly, the top ten make up under 55% of the sample.

For this clonotype: Its antigen has not been determined. Per-base qualities were not stored, and no clone one base away is much larger.

CDR1 SGHDN and CDR2 FVKESK are derived from the germline V gene. V is trimmed back by 4 bases and J by 2 bases, and the junction contains 6 bases that no gene match accounts for. Its CDR3 holds 16 amino acids, cysteine through phenylalanine. Of the read, only the CDR3 DNA is kept; its 48 bases are in frame from base 1. This clonotype was sampled from a woman in her 70s with Graves' ophthalmopathy. The chain is encoded by TRBV14 joined to TRBJ2-3; the junction holds 10 bases that match TRBD2. What was sequenced was blood. The sequenced DNA: TGTGCCAGCAGCCCCTGGACTAGCGGACTCACAGATACGCAGTATTTT. This translates into CASSPWTSGLTDTQYF.